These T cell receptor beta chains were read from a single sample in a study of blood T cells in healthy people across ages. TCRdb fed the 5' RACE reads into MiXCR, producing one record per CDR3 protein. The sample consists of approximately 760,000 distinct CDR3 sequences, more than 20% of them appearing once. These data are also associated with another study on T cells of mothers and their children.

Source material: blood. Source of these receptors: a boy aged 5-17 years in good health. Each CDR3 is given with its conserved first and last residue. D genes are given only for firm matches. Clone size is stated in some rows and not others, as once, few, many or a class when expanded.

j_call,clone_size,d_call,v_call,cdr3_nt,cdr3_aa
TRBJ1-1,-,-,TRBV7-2,TGTGCCAGCAGCTACCTAACACCGAACACTGAAGCTTTCTTT,CASSYLTPNTEAFF
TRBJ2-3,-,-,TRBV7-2,TGTGCCAGCACCCGGGATCCAACCGCAGATACGCAGTATTTT,CASTRDPTADTQYF
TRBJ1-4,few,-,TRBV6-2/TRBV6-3,TGTGCCAGCAGTTATCAGGGAGCGGCATGGCTGTTTTTT,CASSYQGAAWLFF
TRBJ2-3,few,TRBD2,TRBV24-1,TGTGCCACCAGTGATCGGACTAGTGCCAGCACAGATACGCAGTATTTT,CATSDRTSASTDTQYF
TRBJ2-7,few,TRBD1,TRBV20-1,TGCAGTGCTAGATCCAGAGACAGGGAATTCCATAGCGAGCAGTACTTC,CSARSRDREFHSEQYF
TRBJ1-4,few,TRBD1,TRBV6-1,TGTGCCAGCAGTGAAGTCGGGACAGGGAGTGAAAAACTGTTTTTT,CASSEVGTGSEKLFF
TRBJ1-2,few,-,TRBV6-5,TGTGCCAGCAGCCCCCGACGGACCATCAACTATGGCTACACCTTC,CASSPRRTINYGYTF
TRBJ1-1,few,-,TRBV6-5,TGTGCCAGCAGTTACTCAGGGGACGGCACTGAAGCTTTCTTT,CASSYSGDGTEAFF
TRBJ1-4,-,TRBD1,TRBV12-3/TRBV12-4,TGTGCCAGCAGTTTAGTTTTCGTCCTGTGGGGGACAGGGGGCGGGGATGAAAAACTGTTTTTT,CASSLVFVLWGTGGGDEKLFF
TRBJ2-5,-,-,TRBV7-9,TGTGCCAGCAGCTCCTTCGAGGAGCGCGAGACCCAGTACTTC,CASSSFEERETQYF
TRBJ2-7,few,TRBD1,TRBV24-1,TGTGCCACCAGTGATGGACAGGGAATCCCCTACGAGCAGTACTTC,CATSDGQGIPYEQYF
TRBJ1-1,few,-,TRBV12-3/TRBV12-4,TGTGCCAGCAAATTGACGGGGGACACTGAAGCTTTCTTT,CASKLTGDTEAFF
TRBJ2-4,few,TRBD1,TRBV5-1,TGCGCCAGCAGCTTATACAGGGGTCAGACTCTAGCCAAAAACATTCAGTACTTC,CASSLYRGQTLAKNIQYF
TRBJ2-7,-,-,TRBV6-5,TGTGCCAGCAGTTACACGTACCCATCAGATGGCTACGAGCAGTACTTC,CASSYTYPSDGYEQYF
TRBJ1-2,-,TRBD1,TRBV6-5,TGTGCCAGCAGCTGGGGACAGGGTAAAGGCTACACCTTC,CASSWGQGKGYTF
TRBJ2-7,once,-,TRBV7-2,TGTGCCAGCAGCCTAGGGGCTGTCTACGAGCAGTACTTC,CASSLGAVYEQYF
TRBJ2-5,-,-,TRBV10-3,TGTGCCATCAGTGAGTCGTACGAACCAGAGACCCAGTACTTC,CAISESYEPETQYF
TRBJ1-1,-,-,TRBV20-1,TGCAGTGCTAGATCCGGACGGCCGAACACTGAAGCTTTCTTT,CSARSGRPNTEAFF
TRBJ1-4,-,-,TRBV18,TGTGCCAGCTCACCTCGGGGATATAATGAAAAACTGTTTTTT,CASSPRGYNEKLFF
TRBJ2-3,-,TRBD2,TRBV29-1,TGCAGCGTTGAGTTGGGAGGGGAAACCGATACGCAGTATTTT,CSVELGGETDTQYF
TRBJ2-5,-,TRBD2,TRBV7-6,TGTGCCAGCAGCTTAGTGGCCCACGCGGGGGAAGAGACCCAGTACTTC,CASSLVAHAGEETQYF
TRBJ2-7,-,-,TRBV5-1,TGCGCCAGCAGCCCTGGGAGGGGGTCCTACGAGCAGTACTTC,CASSPGRGSYEQYF
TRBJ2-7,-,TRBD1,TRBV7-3,TGTGCCAGCAGCATCGGACAGGGGGGAGCCGAGCAGTACTTC,CASSIGQGGAEQYF
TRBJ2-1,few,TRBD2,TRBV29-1,TGCAGCGGCTCTAGCGGGAGGGCCGAACGCGAGTTCTTC,CSGSSGRAEREFF
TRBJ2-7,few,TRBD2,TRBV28,TGTGCCAGCAGTTCGCCGGGACTAGCGGCGAGATACGAGCAGTACTTC,CASSSPGLAARYEQYF
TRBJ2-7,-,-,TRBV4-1,TGCGCCAGCAGTTTGGACGTAGGAAGCTACGAGCAGTACTTC,CASSLDVGSYEQYF
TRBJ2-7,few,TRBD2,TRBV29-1,TGCAGCGTTGAAGCGGGAGGTAGTTCCTACGAGCAGTACTTC,CSVEAGGSSYEQYF
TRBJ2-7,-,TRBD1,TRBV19,TGTGCCAGTAGTATTGGACAGGGACTCTACGAGCAGTACTTC,CASSIGQGLYEQYF
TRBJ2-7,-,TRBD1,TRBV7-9,TGTGCCAGCAGAGGGACAGGGGAATACGAGCAGTACTTC,CASRGTGEYEQYF
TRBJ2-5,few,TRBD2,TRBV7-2,TGTGCCAGCAGCACGAGCGGGGGGGCCCTCGAGACCCAGTACTTC,CASSTSGGALETQYF